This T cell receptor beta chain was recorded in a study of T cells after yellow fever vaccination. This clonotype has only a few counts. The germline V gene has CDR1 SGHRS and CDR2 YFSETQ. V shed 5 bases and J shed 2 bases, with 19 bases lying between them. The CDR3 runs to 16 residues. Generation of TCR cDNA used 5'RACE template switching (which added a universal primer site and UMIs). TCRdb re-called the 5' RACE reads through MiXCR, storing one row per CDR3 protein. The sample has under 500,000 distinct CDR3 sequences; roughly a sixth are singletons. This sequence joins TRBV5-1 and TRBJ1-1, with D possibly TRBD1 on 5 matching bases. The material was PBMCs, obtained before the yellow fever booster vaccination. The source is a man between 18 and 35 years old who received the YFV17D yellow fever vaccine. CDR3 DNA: TGCGCCAGCAGAAACCGGCAGGGTTGGATTAACACTGAAGCTTTCTTT. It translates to CASRNRQGWINTEAFF.